The 18 T cell receptor beta chains listed next were all sequenced from one sample in a study of cytomegalovirus exposure and HLA in healthy donors. The primer mix had 60 Vbeta and 13 Jbeta primers. Sequenced by immunoSEQ multiplex PCR; TCRdb stores in-frame clones only, minus some. The data contain roughly 150,000 clones, approximately 81% of them seen just once; the ten biggest clones take up 1.2% to 1.5%. Specimen: PBMCs. Receptors were obtained from a man between 18 and 29 years old in good health and CMV-seronegative.

The chain is built from TRBV30 and TRBJ2-1; TRBD1 aligns across 7 bases. Germline loops: CDR1 GTSNPN, CDR2 SVGIG (reference sequence). V shed 2 bases, J shed 4 bases, and the junction held 2 bases outside the gene matches. The CDR3 spans 13 residues. The CDR3 loop is CAWSRGQYNEQFF. In DNA, the CDR3 is TGTGCCTGGAGTCGGGGACAGTACAATGAGCAGTTCTTC.

This CDR3 reads CASSRRPAGVGGASYEQYF. The CDR3 DNA reads TGCGCCAGCAGCCGGCGGCCAGCGGGAGTCGGAGGGGCCTCCTACGAGCAGTACTTC. This chain uses TRBV4-3 with TRBJ2-7; TRBD2 agrees at 8 bases. The CDR3 spans 19 residues. V shed 4 bases and J 0 bases; nucleotides not matched to a gene: 17. Germline CDR1 LGHNA, CDR2 YSLEER.

A single count supports this clone. The CDR3 sequence: CASSMAGNQPQHF. Here the CDR3 DNA reads TGTGCCAGTAGTATGGCAGGCAATCAGCCCCAGCATTTT. V usage is TRBV19 and J usage is TRBJ1-5, with D unclear. The CDR3 is made up of 13 amino acids. V dropped 3 bases and J dropped 2 bases, with 5 bases sitting between them. Per the germline V gene, CDR1 is LNHDA and CDR2 is SQIVND (reference sequence).

This clone was seen once. The chain employs TRBV20-1 and TRBJ2-3; D is undetermined. The V end lost 0 bases, the J end lost 5 bases, and 3 bases lay between the germline ends. CDR1 and CDR2 (germline): DFQATT, SNEGSKA (reference sequence). CDR3 size: 11 residues. The CDR3 region is CSARDLDTQYF. In DNA form, the CDR3 reads TGCAGTGCTAGAGATCTAGATACGCAGTATTTT.

Only one count was recorded for this clone. The chain joins TRBV30 to TRBJ2-7, with 8 bases aligning to TRBD2. The CDR3 runs 14 residues. The germline CDR1 and CDR2 sequences are GTSNPN and SVGIG (reference sequence). With V trimmed by 1 base and J by 1 base, 3 bases remained unmatched. CDR3: CAWSGGRPSYEQYF. The CDR3 region has the DNA TGTGCCTGGAGTGGCGGGAGGCCTTCCTACGAGCAGTACTTC. Full variable domain (remainder filled in from reference TRBV30 and TRBJ2-7): SQTIHQWPATLVQPVGSPLSLECTVEGTSNPNLYWYRQAAGRGLQLLFYSVGIGQISSEVPQNLSASRPQDRQFILSSKKLLLSDSGFYLCAWSGGRPSYEQYFGPGTRLTVT.

The chain joins TRBV5-1 to TRBJ2-7; tentative D call: TRBD1 (5 bases). The ends were cut back, 5 bases at V and 4 bases at J, with 13 bases in the middle. This CDR3 is built from 13 residues. Germline assignment: CDR1 SGHRS and CDR2 YFSETQ. Written as DNA, the CDR3 is TGCGCCAGCAGGGCAGGGCCAGTATACGAGCAGTACTTC. It codes for CASRAGPVYEQYF.

This chain joins TRBV7-2 and TRBJ1-2; D remains unclear. With 4 bases removed from V and 3 bases from J, the gap between germline ends came to 15 bases. The CDR3 extends over 15 amino acids. Germline CDR1 and CDR2: SGHTA and FQGNSA. CDR3 sequence (DNA): TGTGCCAGCAGCTCCCGAGCTGCGCGGGACTATGGCTACACCTTC. Amino acid sequence: CASSSRAARDYGYTF.

The rearrangement uses TRBV6-5 and TRBJ1-1; no clear D gene. This CDR3 region has 11 residues. Trimming shortened V by 6 bases and J by 11 bases, and 13 bases separated the two germline ends. Germline CDR1 MNHEY, CDR2 SVGAGI. The CDR3 loop is CASRGDAGAFF. The CDR3 nucleotides are TGTGCCAGCAGGGGAGATGCGGGGGCTTTCTTT.

The rearrangement joins TRBV6-1 to TRBJ2-5, with 9 bases identical to TRBD1. The CDR3 is made up of 15 amino acids. Germline CDR1 MNHNS, CDR2 SASEGT. With 4 bases clipped from V and 9 bases from J, the junction kept 12 bases outside the gene matches. The CDR3 spells CASSVTGTGRGSQYF. The CDR3 DNA follows: TGTGCCAGCAGTGTAACCGGGACAGGGAGGGGGTCCCAGTACTTC.

V usage is TRBV18 and J usage is TRBJ2-7; TRBD1 aligns across 7 bases. Looked up from germline, CDR1 is KGHSH and CDR2 is LQKENI. The CDR3 totals 12 residues. Trimming cost V 6 bases and J 3 bases; bases outside gene matches: 2. The CDR3 region is CASSTGLYEQYF. The CDR3 bases are TGTGCCAGCTCGACAGGGCTCTACGAGCAGTACTTC.

The J gene is TRBJ2-7, the V gene TRBV9; 9 positions match TRBD2. The CDR3 runs to 15 residues. Germline CDR1 SGDLS, CDR2 YYNGEE. V lost 0 bases, J lost 1 base, and 2 bases stayed unmatched. The DNA of the CDR3 is TGTGCCAGCAGCGTAGGGCTAGCGGGGTCCTACGAGCAGTACTTC. Protein sequence: CASSVGLAGSYEQYF.

The chain is built from TRBV5-4 and TRBJ2-7, with D perhaps matching TRBD1 (6 bases). Deletions cut 4 bases from V and 2 bases from J, with 13 bases between. The CDR3 is made up of 14 amino acids. Per the germline V gene, CDR1 is SGHNT and CDR2 is YYREEE (reference sequence). The CDR3 region is CASSLRGPTYEQYF. CDR3 DNA: TGTGCCAGCAGCCTCAGGGGACCCACCTACGAGCAGTACTTC.

The chain is built from TRBV19 and TRBJ1-1; D call uncertain. CDR3 length: 13 amino acids. The ends were cut back, 9 bases at V and 12 bases at J, with 23 bases in the middle. Germline CDR1 is LNHDA and CDR2 is SQIVND (reference sequence). CDR3 bases: TGTGCCAGCCGTGGGCAGCCACTAGGTACGACTTTCTTT. This codes for CASRGQPLGTTFF.

This clone has only a few counts. The chain joins TRBV6-5 to TRBJ2-6; D may be TRBD1 (6 bases). The germline gives CDR1 MNHEY, CDR2 SVGAGI. This CDR3 spans 15 amino acids. V was cut by 5 bases and J by 0 bases, with 8 bases left in between. CDR3 residues: CASSAQGSGANVLTF. The CDR3 region has the DNA TGTGCCAGCAGTGCACAGGGCTCTGGGGCCAACGTCCTGACTTTC.

The chain carries TRBV10-1 and TRBJ2-2; tentative D call: TRBD1 (5 bases). Trimming removed 0 bases from V and 4 bases from J, with 9 bases in between. The CDR3 runs to 15 residues. Per germline, CDR1 WNHNN and CDR2 SYGVQD (reference sequence). CDR3 loop: CASSESKGVTGELFF. CDR3 nucleotide sequence: TGCGCCAGCAGTGAGTCGAAAGGGGTCACCGGGGAGCTGTTTTTT.

V usage is TRBV7-2 and J usage is TRBJ1-5, with 7 bases identical to TRBD1. CDR1 is SGHTA and CDR2 is FQGNSA in the germline V gene. J was trimmed by 5 bases and V by 4 bases; bases with no gene match: 8. This CDR3 has 15 amino acids. CDR3 loop: CASSSPGTAYQPQHF. CDR3 DNA: TGTGCCAGCAGCTCCCCCGGGACAGCGTATCAGCCCCAGCATTTT.

The CDR3 DNA sequence: TGTGCCTGGAGGCGGCGGTCTAGCGGGAGTTACGAGCAGTACTTC. Protein product: CAWRRRSSGSYEQYF. The chain combines TRBV30 with TRBJ2-7, with TRBD2 matching over 10 bases. V lost 3 bases to trimming and J lost 4 bases; unmatched junction nucleotides: 9. Germline V gene data show CDR1 as GTSNPN and CDR2 as SVGIG (reference sequence). The CDR3 runs 15 residues.

CDR3 protein: CASSFGAGETQYF. The CDR3 DNA reads TGTGCCAGCAGTTTCGGGGCGGGGGAGACCCAGTACTTC. V usage is TRBV6-6 and J usage is TRBJ2-5; D may be TRBD2 (6 bases). The germline V gene encodes CDR1 MNHNY and CDR2 SVGAGI (reference sequence). With 4 bases removed from V and 5 bases from J, the gap between germline ends came to 11 bases. The CDR3 sequence is 13 residues long.